The source of this T cell receptor (beta chain) is a study of blood T cell repertoires in COVID-19. The junction had 2 bases not matched to a gene; V was cut back by 2 bases and J by 2 bases. The length of the CDR3 is 15 residues. Germline CDR1 reads SGHNT; CDR2 reads YENEEA. Using immunoSEQ multiplex PCR, the repertoire was profiled, and TCRdb retains in-frame clones only, with some absent. The sample includes 330,000 or so clones, 75% to 90% seen only once; the top ten take less than 6.5%. V and J are TRBV11-3 and TRBJ2-1; 8 bases map to TRBD1. This TCR came from a man aged 25-45 years who had recovered from COVID-19. Sequencing used PBMCs or T cells enriched from blood (not recorded which). Here the CDR3 DNA reads TGTGCCAGCAGCTTACAGGGGGCCCCCTACAATGAGCAGTTCTTC. This gives the protein CASSLQGAPYNEQFF.